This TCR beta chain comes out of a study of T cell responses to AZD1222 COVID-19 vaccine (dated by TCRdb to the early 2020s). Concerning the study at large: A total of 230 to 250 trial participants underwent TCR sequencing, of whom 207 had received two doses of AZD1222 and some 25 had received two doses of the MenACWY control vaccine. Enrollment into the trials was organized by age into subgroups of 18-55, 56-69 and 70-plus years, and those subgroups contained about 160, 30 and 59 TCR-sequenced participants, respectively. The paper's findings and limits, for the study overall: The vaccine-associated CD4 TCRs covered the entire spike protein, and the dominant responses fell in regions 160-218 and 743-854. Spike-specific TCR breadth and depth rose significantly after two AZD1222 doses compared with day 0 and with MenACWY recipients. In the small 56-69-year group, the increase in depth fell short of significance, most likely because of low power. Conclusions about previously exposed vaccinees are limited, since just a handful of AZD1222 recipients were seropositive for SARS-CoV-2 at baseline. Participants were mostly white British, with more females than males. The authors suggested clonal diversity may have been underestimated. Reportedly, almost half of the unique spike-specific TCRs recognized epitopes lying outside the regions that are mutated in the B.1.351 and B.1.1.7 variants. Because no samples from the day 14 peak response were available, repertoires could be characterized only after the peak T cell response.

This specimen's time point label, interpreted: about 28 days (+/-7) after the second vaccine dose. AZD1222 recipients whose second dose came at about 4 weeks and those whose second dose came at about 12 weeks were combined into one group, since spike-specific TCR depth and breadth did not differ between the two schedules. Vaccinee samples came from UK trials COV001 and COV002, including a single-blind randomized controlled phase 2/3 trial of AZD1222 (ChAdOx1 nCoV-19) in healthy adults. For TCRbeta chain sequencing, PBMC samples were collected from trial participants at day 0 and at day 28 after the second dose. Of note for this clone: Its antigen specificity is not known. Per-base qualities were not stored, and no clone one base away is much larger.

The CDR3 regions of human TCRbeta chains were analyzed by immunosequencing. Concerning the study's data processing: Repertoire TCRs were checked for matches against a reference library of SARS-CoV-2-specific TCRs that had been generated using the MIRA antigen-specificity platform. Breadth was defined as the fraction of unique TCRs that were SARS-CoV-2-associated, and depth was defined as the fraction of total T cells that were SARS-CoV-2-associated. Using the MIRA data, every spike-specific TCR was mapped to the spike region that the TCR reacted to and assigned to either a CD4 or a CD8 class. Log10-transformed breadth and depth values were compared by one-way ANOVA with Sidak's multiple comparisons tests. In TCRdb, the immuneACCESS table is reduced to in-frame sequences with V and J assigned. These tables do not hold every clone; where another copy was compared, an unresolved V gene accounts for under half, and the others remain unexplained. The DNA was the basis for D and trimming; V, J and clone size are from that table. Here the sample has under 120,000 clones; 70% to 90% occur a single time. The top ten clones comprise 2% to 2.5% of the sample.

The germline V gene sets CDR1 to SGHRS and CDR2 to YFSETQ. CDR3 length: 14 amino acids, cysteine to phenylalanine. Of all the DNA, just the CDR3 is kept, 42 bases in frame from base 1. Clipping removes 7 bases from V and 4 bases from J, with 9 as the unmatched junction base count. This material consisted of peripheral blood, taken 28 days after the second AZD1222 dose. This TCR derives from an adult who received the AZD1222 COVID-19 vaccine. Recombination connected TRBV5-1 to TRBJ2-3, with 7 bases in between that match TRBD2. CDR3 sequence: CASVSVGGADTQYF. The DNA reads TGCGCCAGCGTTTCTGTGGGAGGGGCAGATACGCAGTATTTT.